The 25 T cell receptor beta chains below come from one sample, sequenced in a study of memory CD4+ T cells and cytomegalovirus serostatus. The sort gate was single viable CD3+CD4+CD8-CD45RO+ cells for memory CD4+ T cells. Sequencing used immunoSEQ multiplex PCR; TCRdb keeps in-frame clones, though not all of them. Of 45,000 to 60,000 clones in the sample, approximately 80% were seen once. Sequencing used memory CD4+ T cells from blood. Receptor source: an adult in good health and CMV-seropositive.

The gene calls are TRBV4-1 and TRBJ2-3; D is ambiguous. The germline CDR1 and CDR2 sequences are MGHRA and YSYEKL. The CDR3 runs 13 residues. V was shortened by 3 bases and J by 1 base, with 5 bases between the two germline ends. CDR3 protein: CASSHQGTDTQYF. The CDR3 DNA is TGCGCCAGCAGCCATCAGGGCACAGATACGCAGTATTTT.

V is TRBV7-9 and J is TRBJ2-3; D is ambiguous. Germline loops: CDR1 SEHNR, CDR2 FQNEAQ (reference sequence). The CDR3 extends over 11 amino acids. V lost 3 bases to trimming and J lost 6 bases, with 4 bases between them. As DNA, the CDR3 is TGTGCCAGCAGCTTGAAGGATACGCAGTATTTT. Its protein is CASSLKDTQYF.

V usage is TRBV7-2 and J usage is TRBJ1-1; the D gene is possibly TRBD1 (6 bases). The CDR3 covers 15 residues. Germline CDR1 and CDR2: SGHTA and FQGNSA. The V end lost 5 bases, the J end lost 6 bases, and 19 bases lay between the germline ends. CDR3 loop: CASSPRTVRGAEAFF. CDR3 nucleotide sequence: TGTGCCAGCAGCCCCCGGACAGTCCGTGGGGCTGAAGCTTTCTTT.

V and J are TRBV7-9 and TRBJ2-5; TRBD2 aligns across 16 bases. This CDR3 has 18 amino acids. V shed 4 bases, J shed 2 bases, and the junction held 7 bases outside the gene matches. Germline V gene sequence: CDR1 SEHNR, CDR2 FQNEAQ (reference sequence). CDR3 sequence reads: CASSWPGLAGGLQETQYF. As DNA, the CDR3 is TGTGCCAGCAGCTGGCCGGGACTAGCGGGAGGGCTGCAAGAGACCCAGTACTTC.

V gene TRBV4-1 combines with J gene TRBJ2-2, with TRBD2 matching over 7 bases. Germline trimming cut 3 bases from V and 0 bases from J; bases unmatched to any gene: 4. Per the germline V gene, CDR1 is MGHRA and CDR2 is YSYEKL. CDR3 length: 16 amino acids. As DNA, the CDR3 is TGCGCCAGCAGCCAGCGGCTAGCGGCGAACACCGGGGAGCTGTTTTTT. Translation gives CASSQRLAANTGELFF.

The chain uses TRBV7-2 and TRBJ1-1; weak D call: TRBD1 (5 bases). Between the trimmed V and J ends, which lost 5 bases and 5 bases, there was a span of 12 bases. The CDR3 contains 13 residues. Germline-derived CDR1 and CDR2 are SGHTA and FQGNSA. CDR3 sequence (DNA): TGTGCCAGCAGCCGAGTGGGGACTACTGAAGCTTTCTTT. Amino acid sequence: CASSRVGTTEAFF.

This clone turned up a few times. The V gene is TRBV28, the J gene TRBJ2-7, with D possibly being TRBD1 or TRBD2 (5 bases each). The CDR3 runs 14 residues. Trimming cost V 4 bases and J 2 bases, with 12 bases left between them. Germline CDR1 reads MDHEN; CDR2 reads SYDVKM. The CDR3: CASSSGAHPYEQYF. CDR3 bases: TGTGCCAGCAGTTCCGGGGCCCACCCCTACGAGCAGTACTTC.

The chain has TRBV4-1 and TRBJ2-1, with D possibly matching TRBD2 (6 bases). Germline values: CDR1 MGHRA, CDR2 YSYEKL. The CDR3 spans 16 residues. With 1 base removed from V and 7 bases from J, the gap between germline ends came to 17 bases. The CDR3 sequence is CASSQARAGLMNEQFF. The CDR3 DNA sequence: TGCGCCAGCAGCCAAGCCCGTGCGGGGTTAATGAATGAGCAGTTCTTC.

This chain joins TRBV30 and TRBJ2-5, with 14 bases matching TRBD2. CDR1 is GTSNPN and CDR2 is SVGIG in the germline V gene (reference sequence). V was clipped by 1 base and J by 5 bases; unmatched bases: 3. The CDR3 has 15 amino acids. The CDR3 here is CAWSAGLAGVETQYF. DNA of the CDR3: TGTGCCTGGAGTGCGGGACTAGCGGGAGTGGAGACCCAGTACTTC.

CDR3 loop: CASSFTGPSDTQYF. The DNA for the CDR3 is TGTGCCAGCAGTTTCACAGGGCCTTCAGATACGCAGTATTTT. The V call is TRBV6-6, the J call TRBJ2-3; D might be TRBD1 (6 bases). The germline V gene has CDR1 MNHNY and CDR2 SVGAGI (reference sequence). V lost 4 bases and J 4 bases, leaving 12 bases between the germline ends. The CDR3 is made up of 14 amino acids.

By sample share, this clone is medium-sized. V usage is TRBV5-1 and J usage is TRBJ1-2; the D gene is possibly TRBD1 (5 bases). CDR3 length equals 15 residues. Germline-derived CDR1 and CDR2 are SGHRS and YFSETQ. Trimming left V 4 bases short and J 7 bases short, with 20 bases between. CDR3 sequence (DNA): TGCGCCAGCAGCCCGGATCCCGGGACGGGAGGTGGCTACACCTTC. Protein sequence: CASSPDPGTGGGYTF.

The chain joins TRBV5-6 to TRBJ1-1; possible D gene TRBD1, 5 bases. Per the germline V gene, CDR1 is SGHDT and CDR2 is YYEEEE. V was shortened by 0 bases and J by 1 base, with 16 bases between the two germline ends. The length of the CDR3 is 17 residues. In DNA form, the CDR3 reads TGTGCCAGCAGCTTGGTCGATGTTCGGGGACCGAACACTGAAGCTTTCTTT. Translating gives CASSLVDVRGPNTEAFF.

This clone was counted between two and nine times. The chain carries TRBV19 and TRBJ2-7; maybe TRBD1 (6 bases). Between the trimmed V and J ends, which lost 3 bases and 2 bases, there was a span of 11 bases. The germline V gene has CDR1 LNHDA and CDR2 SQIVND (reference sequence). This CDR3 contains 14 residues. The CDR3 DNA reads as TGTGCCAGTAGTATGACAGGTCAGGCCTACGAGCAGTACTTC. Residues: CASSMTGQAYEQYF.

The rearrangement links TRBV7-9 to TRBJ1-4; D is possibly TRBD1 (5 bases). The germline CDR1 and CDR2 sequences are SEHNR and FQNEAQ (reference sequence). This CDR3 region has 15 residues. V was trimmed by 5 bases and J by 0 bases, leaving 10 bases between them. The CDR3 protein is CASSRTTTTNEKLFF. Here the CDR3 DNA reads TGTGCCAGCAGCCGGACAACTACAACTAATGAAAAACTGTTTTTT. The variable domain in full, completed from reference TRBV7-9 and TRBJ1-4, reads DTGVSQNPRHKITKRGQNVTFRCDPISEHNRLYWYRQTLGQGPEFLTYFQNEAQLEKSRLLSDRFSAERPKGSFSTLEIQRTEQGDSAMYLCASSRTTTTNEKLFFGSGTQLSVL.

This sequence joins TRBV6-4 and TRBJ2-1, with 11 bases matching TRBD1. With 2 bases clipped from V and 4 bases from J, the junction kept 1 base outside the gene matches. This CDR3 comprises 15 residues. Germline assignment: CDR1 MRHNA and CDR2 SNTAGT. The CDR3 DNA is TGTGCCAGCAGTGACGGACAGGGGGCGTACAATGAGCAGTTCTTC. This sequence encodes CASSDGQGAYNEQFF.

The V gene is TRBV5-4, the J gene TRBJ1-1; the D gene is possibly TRBD1 (5 bases). Per the germline V gene, CDR1 is SGHNT and CDR2 is YYREEE (reference sequence). CDR3 length: 16 amino acids. Trimming stripped 3 bases from V and 0 bases from J, with 15 bases between. CDR3 nucleotides: TGTGCCAGCAGCTCGGAACCGGGACGGATGAACACTGAAGCTTTCTTT. Translated, it gives CASSSEPGRMNTEAFF.

The chain recombines TRBV5-4 with TRBJ2-3; possibly TRBD2 for D (6 bases). This CDR3 spans 15 amino acids. Germline V CDR1 and CDR2: SGHNT, YYREEE (reference sequence). V was shortened by 0 bases and J by 7 bases, with 15 bases between the two germline ends. The CDR3 protein is CASSLDSGPVNTQYF. The DNA of the CDR3 is TGTGCCAGCAGCTTGGATAGCGGACCAGTGAATACGCAGTATTTT.

The chain employs TRBV7-9 and TRBJ1-4; D gene ambiguous. Germline-derived CDR1 and CDR2 are SEHNR and FQNEAQ (reference sequence). V was clipped by 3 bases and J by 6 bases, with 11 bases between them. The CDR3 spans 14 residues. The CDR3 DNA sequence: TGTGCCAGCAGCTTTACAAGTTCGGATGAAAAACTGTTTTTT. Translation gives CASSFTSSDEKLFF.

The chain is built from TRBV13 and TRBJ2-3; 9 bases match TRBD2. CDR3 size: 15 residues. Germline CDR1 and CDR2: PRHDT and FYEKMQ (reference sequence). The V gene end was trimmed by 5 bases and the J gene end by 4 bases; junction bases not matched to a gene: 7. In nucleotides, the CDR3 is TGTGCCAGCAGCCTCTACTTAGCGGGAGCAGATACGCAGTATTTT. This sequence encodes CASSLYLAGADTQYF.

The chain uses TRBV12-5 and TRBJ1-2; 12 bases align to TRBD1. The V gene end was trimmed by 6 bases and the J gene end by 3 bases; junction bases not matched to a gene: 8. In germline, CDR1 is LGHNT, CDR2 FRNRAP. The CDR3 has 16 residues. This chain's CDR3 is CASGPGTGGLDYGYTF. The DNA for the CDR3 is TGTGCTAGTGGCCCCGGGACAGGGGGCTTGGACTATGGCTACACCTTC. The variable domain in full, completed from reference TRBV12-5 and TRBJ1-2, reads DARVTQTPRHKVTEMGQEVTMRCQPILGHNTVFWYRQTMMQGLELLAYFRNRAPLDDSGMPKDRFSAEMPDATLATLKIQPSEPRDSAVYFCASGPGTGGLDYGYTFGSGTRLTVV.

The chain combines TRBV2 with TRBJ2-7; D gene unclear. Trimming removed 2 bases from V and 0 bases from J, with 8 bases in between. This CDR3 comprises 14 residues. The germline gives CDR1 SNHLY, CDR2 FYNNEI. CDR3 sequence (DNA): TGTGCCAGCAGTGAAAGTAGGAGCTCCTACGAGCAGTACTTC. Protein: CASSESRSSYEQYF.

The rearrangement uses TRBV28 and TRBJ2-6, with 10 bases lining up with TRBD1. Germline assignment: CDR1 MDHEN and CDR2 SYDVKM. There are 22 residues in the CDR3. The J segment lost 0 bases and the V segment lost 5 bases, leaving 19 bases of the junction unmatched. The CDR3 reads CASSPHVPGQGIVGSGANVLTF. The CDR3 coding sequence is TGTGCCAGCAGTCCACACGTCCCGGGACAGGGGATAGTTGGCTCTGGGGCCAACGTCCTGACTTTC.

The chain employs TRBV5-1 and TRBJ1-3, with TRBD1 as a possible D gene (5 bases). The germline V gene has CDR1 SGHRS and CDR2 YFSETQ. V was shortened by 4 bases and J by 0 bases, with 17 bases between the two germline ends. The CDR3 is made up of 17 amino acids. The CDR3 DNA is TGCGCCAGCAGCGCGGGGGGAGGAGCAGCCTCTGGAAACACCATATATTTT. Protein: CASSAGGGAASGNTIYF.

This chain links TRBV28 with TRBJ2-7; 9 bases are shared with TRBD1. Germline V gene sequence: CDR1 MDHEN, CDR2 SYDVKM. The V and J ends lost 10 bases and 3 bases, in that order; junction bases with no gene match: 7. This CDR3 is built from 13 residues. In DNA form, the CDR3 reads TGTGCCACCGGACCGGGACAGGGCTACGAGCAGTACTTC. It translates to CATGPGQGYEQYF.

The rearrangement joins TRBV6-1 to TRBJ1-1, with D maybe TRBD1 (6 bases). This CDR3 contains 15 residues. Germline loops: CDR1 MNHNS, CDR2 SASEGT. Trimming cost V 4 bases and J 8 bases, with 20 bases left between them. DNA for the CDR3: TGTGCCAGCAGTGGGGCGGAGACAGGTAGGGTGGAAGCTTTCTTT. It is translated as CASSGAETGRVEAFF.